This TCR beta chain was identified during a study of T cell changes during pregnancy in multiple sclerosis. The CDR3 totals 14 residues. V lost 0 bases and J lost 2, with 6 bases in between. Germline V gene lookup returns CDR1 SGHTA and CDR2 FQGTGA. Profiled with immunoSEQ multiplex PCR; TCRdb holds only in-frame clones, not every one. The data contain roughly 63,000 clones, 90% of them seen just once; the ten biggest clones take up roughly 2.2%. The TCR sequence derives from a female donor in good health, enrolled as a control in a pregnancy study. The material sequenced was peripheral blood, taken in the second trimester of pregnancy. The V gene is TRBV7-3, the J gene TRBJ2-3; D remains ambiguous. Written as DNA, the CDR3 is TGTGCCAGCAGCTTAACTAGTTCCACAGATACGCAGTATTTT. Translation gives CASSLTSSTDTQYF.